Given below is one T cell receptor (beta chain) in context. This sample was taken from a study of blood T cell repertoires in COVID-19. Here immunoSEQ multiplex PCR was the method, and the copy in TCRdb shows in-frame clones only, minus some. The data contain about 420,000 clones, approximately 90% of them singletons. CDR3 length: 13 residues. The clonotype originates from a man between 18 and 29 years old with COVID-19, enrolled during active disease. This chain links TRBV12-1 with TRBJ1-1; the D segment call TRBD1 is taken from the table without a DNA check. TRBV12-1 is tagged as a pseudogene. Sequenced sample: peripheral blood. The CDR3 protein is CASSRQGATEAFF. The CDR3 bases are TGTGCCAGCAGCCGCCAGGGGGCGACTGAAGCTTTCTTT.